This TCR beta chain was found in a study of cytomegalovirus exposure and HLA in healthy donors listed by TCRdb under 2017. For context, the study as a whole: According to a later analysis, one platform produced both the 100 to 150 validation repertoires and the roughly 650 repertoires of the first cohort. The study aimed to test whether signatures of past pathogen exposure could be identified by cataloging public T cell receptors. In addition to the first cohort of 666 subjects, a separate validation cohort of approximately 130 different subjects was used. To predict cytomegalovirus infection status, the study combined high-throughput TCR immunosequencing, statistical association of individual TCRs with disease status, and machine learning. Summary of the overall study and its limitations: The validation cohort had no HLA typing available for a later analysis, so co-occurrence within that cohort was assessed over all 120 or so repertoires. Of the cluster scores, about 94% were above 0 in a later analysis, which found that TCRs clustered in the first cohort also tended to co-occur in the 120 or so validation repertoires. Across donors, most TCR sequences were observed very rarely, whereas some public TCRs were present in many individuals. The classifier was reported to diagnose cytomegalovirus status with high specificity and sensitivity in both the original cohort and the validation cohort. Three of the identified cytomegalovirus-associated TCR beta chains were confirmed in vitro to be specific for cytomegalovirus antigens. The authors suggested that the approach could potentially be extended to other disease states and immunological phenotypes. In the study, some 180 TCR beta chains were listed as associated with cytomegalovirus.

Including cysteine and phenylalanine, the CDR3 has 14 amino acids. Only the CDR3 part of the read is kept: 42 bases, read in frame from the first base. V lost 3 bases and J lost 2 bases; the stretch between them is 9 bases long. The germline V gene provides CDR1 SGHTA and CDR2 FQGTGA. About this clone: It lacks a known antigen. No clone much larger than this one lies a single base away; base qualities are absent.

Donors formed part of the validation cohort, which comprised 120 or so subjects and was distinct from the first cohort of 666 subjects. The library was produced with the immunoSEQ multiplex PCR assay. Per the original workflow: A statistical classification framework was built for diagnosing cytomegalovirus status from the catalog of TCR beta chain sequences. This is the immuneACCESS table as TCRdb keeps it, with only in-frame sequences that have V and J called. A part of the clones is gone; compared with another copy, unresolved V genes explain less than half, and the rest is unexplained. D and trimming were read from the DNA, whereas the V and J calls and clone size are those reported in that table. This sample holds 130,000 or so clones; roughly 89% were observed only once. 0.95% to 1.5% of the sample is held by the ten biggest clonotypes.

This receptor chain uses TRBV7-3 and TRBJ2-3, and perhaps TRBD2 as D gene, on 6 matching bases. Sequencing input: PBMCs. This clonotype was sampled from a young woman in good health and CMV-seronegative. The CDR3 amino acid sequence is: CASSFSGSTDTQYF. The nucleotides are TGTGCCAGCAGCTTTAGCGGATCCACAGATACGCAGTATTTT. Extended through the reference TRBV7-3 and TRBJ2-3 proteins, this CDR3 yields the full variable domain: GAGVSQTPSNKVTEKGKYVELRCDPISGHTALYWYRQSLGQGPEFLIYFQGTGAADDSGLPNDRFFAVRPEGSVSTLKIQRTERGDSAVYLCASSFSGSTDTQYFGPGTRLTVL.